This paragraph reports one T cell receptor beta chain. This sample was taken from a study of blood T cell repertoires in COVID-19. Original methodology: Counts of nucleated cells, estimated from reference gene primer amplification, were obtained. Produced via immunoSEQ multiplex PCR; TCRdb's table is partial and in-frame only. V and J calls and clone size are as listed in that table; D and trimming were resolved from the DNA. This sample carries 90,000 to 100,000 clones, approximately 85% of them seen once, and the ten largest clones take about an eighth. The CDR3 length is 15 residues. Germline CDR1 is SGDLS and CDR2 is YYNGEE. J was trimmed by 2 bases and V by 3 bases; bases with no gene match: 6.

The chain recombines TRBV9 with TRBJ2-5, with 8 bases lining up with TRBD1. Input material: peripheral blood. This receptor was identified in a human donor in a cohort sampled during active COVID-19. Here the CDR3 DNA reads TGTGCCAGCAGCGGTACAGGGGGACCGCAAGAGACCCAGTACTTC. Translation gives CASSGTGGPQETQYF.